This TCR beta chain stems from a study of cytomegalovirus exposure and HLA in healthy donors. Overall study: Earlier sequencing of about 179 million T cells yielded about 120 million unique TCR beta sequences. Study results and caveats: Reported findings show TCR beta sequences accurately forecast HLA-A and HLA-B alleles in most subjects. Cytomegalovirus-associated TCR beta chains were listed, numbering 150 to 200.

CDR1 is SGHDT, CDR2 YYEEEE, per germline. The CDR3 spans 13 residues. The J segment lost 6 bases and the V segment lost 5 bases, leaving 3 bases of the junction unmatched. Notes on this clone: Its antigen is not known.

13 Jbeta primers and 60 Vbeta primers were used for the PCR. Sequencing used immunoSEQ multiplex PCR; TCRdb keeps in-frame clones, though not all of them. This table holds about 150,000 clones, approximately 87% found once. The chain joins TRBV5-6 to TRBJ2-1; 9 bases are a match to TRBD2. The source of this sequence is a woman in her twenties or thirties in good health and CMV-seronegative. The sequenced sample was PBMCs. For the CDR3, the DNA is TGTGCCAGCAGGCTAGCGGGGAGCAATGAGCAGTTCTTC. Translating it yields CASRLAGSNEQFF.